This T cell receptor (beta chain) was captured in a study of human T cells and chemical hapten exposure. A few counts support this clonotype. TCRdb reprocessed the RACE reads with MiXCR, giving one entry per CDR3 protein. This table has more than 300,000 distinct CDR3 sequences, 4.5% to 5.5% appearing once. Per the germline V gene, CDR1 is ENHRY and CDR2 is SYGVKD. V dropped 6 bases and J dropped 6 bases, with 11 bases sitting between them. The CDR3 has 13 residues. The sample's time point: pre-sensitization, week 0. Treatment given: therapeutic diphenylcyclopropenone sensitization with weekly scalp DPC.

The sequence derives from a woman aged 45-65 years with alopecia areata. Some clones in this sample may be carry-over from other donors' samples. The sequenced sample was whole blood, obtained in connection with sensitization to the hapten diphenylcyclopropenone (DPC). The gene calls are TRBV10-3 and TRBJ1-4; a possible D gene is TRBD1 (6 bases). The CDR3 loop is CAIRGHLDEKLFF. The CDR3 nucleotides are TGTGCCATCAGGGGACACCTGGATGAAAAACTGTTTTTT.